The 27 T cell receptor beta chains below were found in one sample sequenced in a study of T-cell memory formation after mild COVID-19 (dated by TCRdb to the early 2020s). The library was prepared using 5' RACE. This sample was sequenced with an Illumina NovaSeq 6000. Using fastp at Q25 and MiXCR, TCRdb reprocessed the public reads and kept productive beta chains. CDR3 protein duplicates are merged, each entry listing the most common genes and DNA. The sample table contains about 350,000 distinct CDR3 sequences; only one count was recorded for approximately 13% of them. The top ten clones comprise 22% of the sample. The sample consisted of PBMCs or a T cell subset sorted from them (not recorded which). The receptors here all came from a man between 18 and 35 years old who had mild COVID-19 (a few samples of this study predate the infection). The sample titles of this study are shuffled in the database, so cell type and time point are left out; the donor was told from shared clones.

The table lists this clonotype with a few counts. The DNA for the CDR3 is TGTGCCAGCAGCCCGACCTGGGACAGGGGGGCCGGGGAGCTGTTTTTT. This sequence encodes CASSPTWDRGAGELFF. The V gene is TRBV7-3, the J gene TRBJ2-2; 11 bases fit TRBD1. The V gene end was trimmed by 5 bases and the J gene end by 6 bases; junction bases not matched to a gene: 8. CDR1 is SGHTA and CDR2 is FQGTGA in the germline V gene. CDR3 size: 16 residues.

This clonotype was detected a few times. This chain uses TRBV18 with TRBJ2-3; no definite D call. The length of the CDR3 is 15 residues. The germline V and J ends were trimmed by 2 bases and 0 bases, with 9 bases remaining between them. CDR1 and CDR2 (germline): KGHSH, LQKENI. Written as DNA, the CDR3 is TGTGCCAGCTCACCAGTGGCGGCTAGCACAGATACGCAGTATTTT. This encodes CASSPVAASTDTQYF.

The gene calls are TRBV15 and TRBJ1-5, with D maybe TRBD1 (6 bases). The CDR3 runs 15 residues. CDR1 is LNHNV, CDR2 YYDKDF, per germline (reference sequence). V lost 1 base and J 6 bases, leaving 13 bases between the germline ends. The CDR3 spells CATSRGRQEGQPQHF. The CDR3 DNA reads TGTGCCACCAGCAGAGGTCGACAGGAAGGTCAGCCCCAGCATTTT.

The sample holds a few counts of this clonotype. A junction boundary mismatches the germline segment, possibly from a read error. The chain employs TRBV7-9 and TRBJ1-4, with a weak D call TRBD1 (5 bases). This CDR3 region has 13 residues. Germline CDR1 is SEHNR and CDR2 is FQNEAQ (reference sequence). The CDR3 DNA sequence: TGTGCCAGCAGCCCGTCCTTCATGGGGGAAATTAGATTT. It codes for CASSPSFMGEIRF.

This clonotype has a handful of counts. The V and J genes are TRBV20-1 and TRBJ1-6; D gene unclear. The ends were cut back, 4 bases at V and 5 bases at J, with 15 bases in the middle. CDR1 DFQATT and CDR2 SNEGSKA come from the germline V gene (reference sequence). This CDR3 comprises 15 residues. CDR3: CSANVRAAHNSPLHF. CDR3 DNA sequence: TGCAGTGCTAACGTTAGGGCAGCCCATAATTCACCCCTCCACTTT.

J is TRBJ1-1 and V is TRBV10-3; the D is unclear. V was clipped by 2 bases and J by 3 bases, with 13 bases between them. Germline assignment: CDR1 ENHRY and CDR2 SYGVKD. CDR3 length: 15 amino acids. The CDR3 DNA reads as TGTGCCATCAGTGAGGCCGAATTGCAGGACACTGAAGCTTTCTTT. It yields the protein CAISEAELQDTEAFF.

A few counts support this clonotype. This rearrangement joins TRBV4-1 to TRBJ2-3; D ambiguous. The V gene lost 4 bases and the J gene lost 4 bases, with 18 bases spanning the gap. The CDR3 spans 16 residues. Germline V CDR1 and CDR2: MGHRA, YSYEKL. The DNA for the CDR3 is TGCGCCAGCAGCCCCGAACGTAATGGGGAAGCAGATACGCAGTATTTT. Translated, it gives CASSPERNGEADTQYF.

This clonotype was recorded only once. The chain employs TRBV4-2 and TRBJ2-3, with 10 bases matching TRBD1. CDR3 length equals 17 residues. V trimming: 5 bases; J trimming: 6 bases; junction bases outside the gene matches: 14. Germline V gives CDR1 LGHNA, CDR2 YNFKEQ. In DNA form, the CDR3 reads TGTGCCAGCAGCGGTCGCGGGGACAGGGGAGGAAAGGATACGCAGTATTTT. This sequence encodes CASSGRGDRGGKDTQYF.

This clonotype was observed a handful of times. The chain employs TRBV12-3 or TRBV12-4 and TRBJ2-1; possibly TRBD2 for D (6 bases). The V end lost 4 bases, the J end lost 10 bases, and 17 bases lay between the germline ends. The CDR3 loop spans 14 amino acids. CDR3 nucleotide sequence: TGTGCCAGCAGTTACTCAGCAGCGGGTAGCGAGCAGTTCTTC. Its translation is CASSYSAAGSEQFF.

This clonotype was seen only a few times. The rearrangement links TRBV6-6 to TRBJ1-6; tentatively, D is TRBD1 (5 bases). The CDR3 is 13 residues long. V lost 2 bases and J lost 12, with 11 bases in between. Germline loops: CDR1 MNHNY, CDR2 SVGAGI (reference sequence). The CDR3 loop reads CASSYGTDLPLHF. The DNA of the CDR3 is TGTGCCAGCAGTTACGGGACGGACTTACCCCTCCACTTT.

This clonotype showed up many times. This chain links TRBV6-5 with TRBJ2-5; D remains ambiguous. The germline V gene encodes CDR1 MNHEY and CDR2 SVGAGI. The V end lost 2 bases, the J end lost 4 bases, and 2 bases lay between the germline ends. The CDR3 covers 11 residues. CDR3 in amino acids: CASSYLETQYF. For the CDR3, the DNA is TGTGCCAGCAGTTACCTAGAGACCCAGTACTTC.

This CDR3 reads CASSPALGGYGYTF. The CDR3 DNA follows: TGTGCCAGCAGCCCGGCACTGGGGGGCTATGGCTACACCTTC. The chain recombines TRBV14 with TRBJ1-2; weak D call: TRBD1 (5 bases). The V gene lost 4 bases and the J gene lost 4 bases, with 13 bases spanning the gap. CDR3 length: 14 amino acids. CDR1 and CDR2 from the germline V gene are SGHDN and FVKESK.

This clonotype has more than one count but fewer than ten. The CDR3: CASSRRGGGTEAFF. The CDR3 DNA sequence: TGTGCCAGCAGCCGAAGGGGAGGGGGCACTGAAGCTTTCTTT. The rearrangement joins TRBV7-2 to TRBJ1-1, with D tentatively TRBD1 (6 bases). Between the trimmed V and J ends, which lost 5 bases and 4 bases, there was a span of 14 bases. CDR1 is SGHTA, CDR2 FQGNSA, per germline. CDR3 length: 14 residues.

This clonotype has only one observation. The chain uses TRBV29-1 and TRBJ2-3, with D possibly being TRBD2 (7 bases). In germline, CDR1 is SQVTM, CDR2 ANQGSEA. The CDR3 sequence is 13 residues long. V dropped 4 bases and J dropped 1 base, with 9 bases sitting between them. The CDR3: CSVVGGGTDTQYF. For the CDR3, the DNA is TGCAGCGTTGTAGGGGGGGGCACAGATACGCAGTATTTT.

This clonotype was seen many times. The V and J genes are TRBV6-5 and TRBJ2-7, with D maybe TRBD1 (7 bases). The CDR3 runs to 13 residues. With 5 bases removed from V and 6 bases from J, the gap between germline ends came to 14 bases. Germline V CDR1 and CDR2: MNHEY, SVGAGI. This CDR3 is CASSPNQGGEQYV. The CDR3 DNA is TGTGCCAGCAGTCCTAACCAGGGGGGCGAGCAGTACGTC.

This rearrangement joins TRBV2 to TRBJ2-3; 7 bases line up with TRBD1. The V and J ends lost 2 bases and 8 bases, in that order; junction bases with no gene match: 4. Germline assignment: CDR1 SNHLY and CDR2 FYNNEI. The CDR3 sequence is 13 residues long. CDR3 sequence reads: CASSERTGPTQYF. The CDR3, as DNA: TGTGCCAGCAGTGAACGGACAGGCCCTACGCAGTATTTT.

Ten or more counts support this clonotype. The chain combines TRBV7-9 with TRBJ1-5, with 8 bases that match TRBD1. The CDR3 is 13 amino acids. Germline CDR1 reads SEHNR; CDR2 reads FQNEAQ (reference sequence). V lost 5 bases and J lost 4; bases outside the gene matches: 1. The CDR3: CASSRQGNQPQHF. The CDR3 DNA reads as TGTGCCAGCAGCCGACAGGGGAATCAGCCCCAGCATTTT.

This chain uses TRBV5-1 with TRBJ2-5, with 10 bases matching TRBD2. Germline V gene sequence: CDR1 SGHRS, CDR2 YFSETQ. The CDR3 length is 18 residues. The trim removed 0 bases at V and 3 bases at J, leaving 11 bases unmatched. The DNA of the CDR3 is TGCGCCAGCAGCTTGGCTTTAGCGGGGGGAACCTCGAAAGAGACCCAGTACTTC. Translation: CASSLALAGGTSKETQYF.

In this sample, this clonotype turned up a few times. The chain employs TRBV9 and TRBJ2-3; 7 bases agree with TRBD2. The CDR3 runs 16 residues. V trimming: 0 bases; J trimming: 2 bases; junction bases outside the gene matches: 6. Germline V gives CDR1 SGDLS, CDR2 YYNGEE. The CDR3, as DNA: TGTGCCAGCAGCGTAGAGGGAGCGGGGTACACAGATACGCAGTATTTT. Encoded protein: CASSVEGAGYTDTQYF.

The V call is TRBV4-1, the J call TRBJ2-2; tentative D call: TRBD2 (6 bases). The CDR3 sequence is 16 residues long. The V gene's germline CDR1 is MGHRA and CDR2 YSYEKL. V was clipped by 1 base and J by 0 bases, with 9 bases between them. CDR3 nucleotide sequence: TGCGCCAGCAGCCAAGGGGGGGACGCGAACACCGGGGAGCTGTTTTTT. The encoded protein is CASSQGGDANTGELFF.

This clonotype was recorded a few times. This chain connects TRBV12-3 or TRBV12-4 to TRBJ1-4; the D is unclear. The CDR3 contains 14 residues. Trimming removed 2 bases from V and 3 bases from J, with 7 bases in between. Written as DNA, the CDR3 is TGTGCCAGCAGTTTAAGGGCCGCTAATGAAAAACTGTTTTTT. Translating it yields CASSLRAANEKLFF.

This clonotype was observed a handful of times. The J gene is TRBJ2-1, the V gene TRBV11-1; 16 bases line up with TRBD2. Germline V gene data show CDR1 as SGHAT and CDR2 as FQDESV (reference sequence). With V trimmed by 3 bases and J by 4 bases, 3 bases remained unmatched. The CDR3 is made up of 17 amino acids. The CDR3 DNA is TGTGCCAGCAGCTTCGGGACTAGCGGGGGGGCGTACAATGAGCAGTTCTTC. Translation gives CASSFGTSGGAYNEQFF.

This clonotype was seen just once. The J gene is TRBJ2-5, the V gene TRBV7-9, with D tentatively TRBD1 or TRBD2 (5 bases each). The germline V and J ends were trimmed by 5 bases and 5 bases, with 18 bases remaining between them. The CDR3 runs 15 residues. Germline V gene sequence: CDR1 SEHNR, CDR2 FQNEAQ (reference sequence). Here the CDR3 reads CASSPPGPNRETQYF. As DNA, the CDR3 is TGTGCCAGCAGCCCTCCGGGACCCAACCGGGAGACCCAGTACTTC. Full variable domain (outside the CDR3, taken from reference TRBV7-9 and TRBJ2-5): DTGVSQNPRHKITKRGQNVTFRCDPISEHNRLYWYRQTLGQGPEFLTYFQNEAQLEKSRLLSDRFSAERPKGSFSTLEIQRTEQGDSAMYLCASSPPGPNRETQYFGPGTRLLVL.

This clonotype was observed a few times. At one of its ends the junction is not consistent with the germline gene, which may arise from a read error. J is TRBJ2-1 and V is TRBV5-1; 11 nucleotides align to TRBD2. The CDR3 has 17 amino acids. Per germline, CDR1 SGHRS and CDR2 YFSETQ. CDR3 residues: CASSKTSGIRSYNEHFF. DNA for the CDR3: TGCGCCAGCAGCAAGACTAGCGGGATTCGCTCCTACAATGAGCATTTCTTC.

This clonotype appeared a few times. The CDR3 sequence is CSAKDATVNTEAFF. The CDR3 region has the DNA TGCAGTGCTAAGGATGCGACCGTGAACACTGAAGCTTTCTTT. V gene TRBV20-1 combines with J gene TRBJ1-1; no definite D call. The ends were cut back, 4 bases at V and 0 bases at J, with 12 bases in the middle. In germline, CDR1 is DFQATT, CDR2 SNEGSKA (reference sequence). The CDR3 sequence is 14 residues long.

This clonotype was counted between two and nine times. The gene calls are TRBV20-1 and TRBJ2-1, with a tentative D call TRBD1 (5 bases). Germline V CDR1 and CDR2: DFQATT, SNEGSKA (reference sequence). The CDR3 is made up of 11 amino acids. V gave up 5 bases and J gave up 8 bases, with 10 bases separating them. CDR3 region: CSADSRDEQFF. CDR3 DNA: TGCAGTGCTGATAGCAGGGATGAGCAGTTCTTC.

This clonotype was picked up a small number of times. The V gene is TRBV20-1, the J gene TRBJ1-5; TRBD1 might be the D (5 bases). This CDR3 is built from 16 residues. The ends were cut back, 1 base at V and 2 bases at J, with 15 bases in the middle. The V gene's germline CDR1 is DFQATT and CDR2 SNEGSKA (reference sequence). DNA for the CDR3: TGCAGTGCTAGAGCCATCCCACGAGGGGGCAATCAGCCCCAGCATTTT. Protein: CSARAIPRGGNQPQHF.